The 20 T cell receptor beta chains given below trace back to one sample, sequenced in a study of cytomegalovirus exposure and HLA in healthy donors. Vbeta (60) and Jbeta (13) primers were used in the PCR. TCRdb keeps only in-frame clones here, not all; method: immunoSEQ multiplex PCR. This sample carries over 200,000 clones, roughly 84% of them seen once, and the ten largest clones take around 1.2%. Sequenced input: PBMCs. All receptors come from a human donor in good health.

A single count supports this clone. The rearrangement links TRBV2 to TRBJ2-3, with D unclear. The ends were cut back, 3 bases at V and 4 bases at J, with 11 bases in the middle. Germline V gene data show CDR1 as SNHLY and CDR2 as FYNNEI. There are 14 residues in the CDR3. CDR3 nucleotides: TGTGCCAGCAGTGATCCGGTCTATCCAGATACGCAGTATTTT. Translating it yields CASSDPVYPDTQYF.

This chain connects TRBV5-1 to TRBJ2-7; TRBD2 matches 8 bases. This CDR3 is 17 amino acids long. V shed 4 bases and J 6 bases; nucleotides not matched to a gene: 18. The V gene's germline CDR1 is SGHRS and CDR2 YFSETQ. The CDR3 sequence: CASSPTGLAGPLPEQYF. CDR3 bases: TGCGCCAGCAGCCCAACCGGCTTAGCGGGACCCCTCCCCGAGCAGTACTTC.

The genes are TRBV7-9 and TRBJ1-1; D not resolved. Between the trimmed V and J ends, which lost 0 bases and 10 bases, there was a span of 6 bases. The germline gives CDR1 SEHNR, CDR2 FQNEAQ (reference sequence). This CDR3 is 11 amino acids long. The CDR3: CASSLAEAAFF. The CDR3 DNA is TGTGCCAGCAGCTTAGCAGAGGCAGCTTTCTTT. The entire variable domain, with the rest obtained from reference TRBV7-9 and TRBJ1-1, is as follows: DTGVSQNPRHKITKRGQNVTFRCDPISEHNRLYWYRQTLGQGPEFLTYFQNEAQLEKSRLLSDRFSAERPKGSFSTLEIQRTEQGDSAMYLCASSLAEAAFFGQGTRLTVV.

This clone was detected once. The rearrangement links TRBV5-1 to TRBJ2-7; 10 nucleotides align to TRBD2. After removal of 2 bases from V and 7 bases from J, the junction contained 9 bases not matched to a gene. Germline V gene lookup returns CDR1 SGHRS and CDR2 YFSETQ. The CDR3 has 15 amino acids. CDR3 sequence: CASSFWQREGREQYF. The CDR3 bases are TGCGCCAGCAGCTTCTGGCAGCGGGAGGGCCGAGAGCAGTACTTC.

The rearrangement links TRBV28 to TRBJ1-1; the D is unclear. V was cut by 6 bases and J by 1 base, with 15 bases left in between. CDR3 length: 15 amino acids. Germline loops: CDR1 MDHEN, CDR2 SYDVKM. The CDR3 DNA follows: TGTGCCAGCAGAAATCGGGCGGGCCCGAACACTGAAGCTTTCTTT. Translating gives CASRNRAGPNTEAFF.

The rearrangement links TRBV7-8 to TRBJ2-1, with 7 bases lining up with TRBD2. The CDR3 length is 16 residues. Unmatched junction bases numbered 5, after V lost 0 bases and J lost 3 bases. Germline V gene data show CDR1 as SGHVS and CDR2 as FQNEAQ. The CDR3, as DNA: TGTGCCAGCAGCTTAGCCGGCCTAGCGGTCTACAATGAGCAGTTCTTC. It yields the protein CASSLAGLAVYNEQFF.

The chain uses TRBV5-6 and TRBJ2-2; 8 bases line up with TRBD2. With V trimmed by 4 bases and J by 1 base, 6 bases remained unmatched. The length of the CDR3 is 16 residues. Germline V gene data show CDR1 as SGHDT and CDR2 as YYEEEE. The CDR3, as DNA: TGTGCCAGCAGCGCGGGACTAGGCATGAACACCGGGGAGCTGTTTTTT. This sequence encodes CASSAGLGMNTGELFF.

V is TRBV15 and J is TRBJ2-7; 13 bases line up with TRBD2. Germline V lookup: CDR1 LNHNV, CDR2 YYDKDF (reference sequence). The CDR3 loop spans 15 amino acids. V dropped 1 base and J dropped 3; count of bases not matched to a gene: 0. CDR3 sequence (DNA): TGTGCCACCAGCAGAGGGACTAGCGGGAGCTACGAGCAGTACTTC. This codes for CATSRGTSGSYEQYF. The full variable domain, with the rest looked up from reference TRBV15 and TRBJ2-7, is DAMVIQNPRYQVTQFGKPVTLSCSQTLNHNVMYWYQQKSSQAPKLLFHYYDKDFNNEADTPDNFQSRRPNTSFCFLDIRSPGLGDTAMYLCATSRGTSGSYEQYFGPGTRLTVT.

J is TRBJ2-4 and V is TRBV16, with 7 bases fitting TRBD1. V shed 2 bases, J shed 0 bases, and the junction held 4 bases outside the gene matches. The germline V gene encodes CDR1 KGHSY and CDR2 FQNENV. This CDR3 region has 16 residues. Here the CDR3 reads CASSQQGVIAKNIQYF. CDR3 nucleotides: TGTGCCAGCAGCCAACAGGGGGTCATAGCCAAAAACATTCAGTACTTC.

The V call is TRBV6-6, the J call TRBJ1-5; possibly TRBD1 for D (6 bases). V lost 6 bases and J 2 bases, leaving 14 bases between the germline ends. The V gene's germline CDR1 is MNHNY and CDR2 SVGAGI (reference sequence). This CDR3 has 15 residues. The CDR3 bases are TGTGCCAGCAGCCTCCAGGCAGGGGGCAATCAGCCCCAGCATTTT. Its translation: CASSLQAGGNQPQHF.

CDR3 protein: CASRLGHQYAFF. The CDR3 DNA follows: TGTGCAAGTCGCTTAGGCCACCAGTATGCTTTCTTT. This chain connects TRBV12-2 to TRBJ1-1; TRBD1 reflects the table's D call only, with no check against the DNA. TRBV12-2 is shown as a pseudogene. This CDR3 has 12 amino acids.

CDR3 sequence (DNA): TGCGCCAGCAGTGGCCCGGACTCAATGGATACGCAGTATTTT. Amino acid sequence: CASSGPDSMDTQYF. The V call is TRBV10-1, the J call TRBJ2-3, with a possible D match to TRBD2 (5 bases). CDR1 and CDR2 from the germline V gene are WNHNN and SYGVQD (reference sequence). V lost 4 bases and J lost 6, with 14 bases in between. CDR3 size: 14 residues.

The chain has TRBV6-4 and TRBJ1-5; D unresolved. Trimming took off 6 bases at V and 7 bases at J, with 19 bases between the two ends. Per the germline V gene, CDR1 is MRHNA and CDR2 is SNTAGT. This CDR3 spans 15 amino acids. The CDR3 reads CASSAEIGGGQPQHF. Written as DNA, the CDR3 is TGTGCCAGCAGCGCTGAAATAGGAGGAGGCCAGCCCCAGCATTTT.

The J gene is TRBJ2-7, the V gene TRBV28; 8 bases fit TRBD1. Per the germline V gene, CDR1 is MDHEN and CDR2 is SYDVKM. CDR3 size: 16 residues. J gave up 4 bases and V 1 base, and 9 bases lay outside the gene matches. The CDR3: CASSLSQTGTGYEQYF. CDR3 in DNA: TGTGCCAGCAGTTTATCCCAAACCGGGACAGGATACGAGCAGTACTTC.

The rearrangement uses TRBV4-2 and TRBJ1-2; 11 nucleotides line up with TRBD1. Germline V gene data show CDR1 as LGHNA and CDR2 as YNFKEQ. The CDR3 runs to 16 residues. Trimming cost V 1 base and J 4 bases; bases outside gene matches: 5. As DNA, the CDR3 is TGTGCCAGCAGCCAAGGAGGACAGGGGGCTGTCTATGGCTACACCTTC. It translates to CASSQGGQGAVYGYTF.

The chain employs TRBV5-4 and TRBJ2-7; 9 bases match TRBD1. The germline V gene has CDR1 SGHNT and CDR2 YYREEE (reference sequence). The CDR3 is 13 residues long. V lost 4 bases, J lost 5 bases, and 4 bases stayed unmatched. DNA of the CDR3: TGTGCCAGCAGCCGGCGACAGGGGGACGAGCAGTACTTC. Protein: CASSRRQGDEQYF.

This clone appeared a few times. The CDR3 DNA reads as TGTGCCAGTAGTACCTCCCTCGGGACCGGGGAGCTGTTTTTT. Its protein is CASSTSLGTGELFF. The rearrangement uses TRBV19 and TRBJ2-2; no clear D gene. Per the germline V gene, CDR1 is LNHDA and CDR2 is SQIVND (reference sequence). CDR3 size: 14 residues. V dropped 4 bases and J dropped 5 bases, with 11 bases sitting between them.

The chain has TRBV7-6 and TRBJ2-5, with a possible D match to TRBD1 (5 bases). Trimming removed 1 base at V and 7 bases at J, with 10 bases between. This CDR3 has 13 residues. CDR1 SGHVS and CDR2 FNYEAQ come from the germline V gene. The CDR3 DNA reads as TGTGCCAGCAGCTTAGACGAAACAGGGACCCAGTACTTC. This translates into CASSLDETGTQYF.

The rearrangement uses TRBV12-5 and TRBJ2-1, with 10 nucleotides matching TRBD1. Germline assignment: CDR1 LGHNT and CDR2 FRNRAP. V lost 2 bases and J lost 2; bases outside the gene matches: 3. CDR3 length: 16 residues. CDR3 amino acids: CASGLPGTGAYNEQFF. The CDR3 DNA is TGTGCTAGTGGTTTGCCAGGGACAGGGGCCTACAATGAGCAGTTCTTC.

The chain links TRBV2 to TRBJ2-1, with 10 bases identical to TRBD2. Germline V gene sequence: CDR1 SNHLY, CDR2 FYNNEI. There are 15 residues in the CDR3. V gave up 4 bases and J gave up 8 bases; unmatched junction bases: 8. In nucleotides, the CDR3 is TGTGCCAGCAGTGGCGGACTAGCGGCTAGGGATGAGCAGTTCTTC. Its translation: CASSGGLAARDEQFF.